This record covers a single TCR beta chain. Its antigen is currently unknown. These data originate in a study of T cell clonotyping in hematopoietic cell transplantation. General study points: Pathologically expanded recipient clonotypes increased progressively from day 30 to day 180 as diversity fell. Higher Inverse Simpson Index values in graft donor and pretransplant recipient predicted broader posttransplant TCR diversity. CD4 and CD8 repertoire contributions could not be separated without sorting. Few recipient clonotypes overlapped donors; over 95% were de novo at given depth.

CDR1 is PRHDT and CDR2 is FYEKMQ in the germline V gene (reference sequence). Trimming stripped 6 bases from V and 0 bases from J, with 18 bases between. The CDR3 is 16 amino acids. Profiled with immunoSEQ multiplex PCR; TCRdb holds only in-frame clones, not every one. The data contain about 2,100 clones, about 94% of them singletons. The J gene is TRBJ2-7, the V gene TRBV13; TRBD2 might be the D (7 bases). The sample taken for sequencing was peripheral blood mononuclear cells. The TCR sequence derives from a man aged 50 to 59 in good health. Some clones in this sample may be carry-over from other donors' samples. In DNA, the CDR3 is TGTGCCAGCAGTTCCCGGGGAGGGGGTATCTCCTACGAGCAGTACTTC. Translating it yields CASSSRGGGISYEQYF.